This T cell receptor beta chain derives from a study of shared clonotypes between healthy human individuals (dated by TCRdb to 2019 to 2021). Looking at the study overall: Three men and a couple of women, aged 18 to 49 years, made up the cohort. To increase sequencing depth and limit assay-specific biases, different laboratories used diverse techniques to prepare libraries and sequence TCR repertoires. The study deeply sequenced blood TCR repertoires of several healthy adults to estimate repertoire size and the extent of clonotype sharing between individuals. Each donor's leukapheresis produced roughly between roughly 0.9 and 8.9 billion PBMCs. For each donor, CD4 naive and CD4 memory were each run on three plates, CD8 naive on two plates, and CD8 memory on one plate.

The paper as a whole reports these results and caveats: Higher generation probabilities were observed for clonotypes shared by all four sorted-subset donors than for non-shared clonotypes. Because the study included a small number of donors, the genetic and exposure-history diversity represented was limited. Based on pairwise subsampling, the degree of clonotype sharing among donors was expected to be affected by sequencing depth. Naive subsets generally had larger estimated clonotype richness than memory subsets. Sampling was restricted to blood, and TCR repertoires in tissues likely differ from the TCR repertoires found in blood. Around 5% of naive CD4, 3.5% of naive CD8, 2% to 2.5% of memory CD4, and over 0.35% of memory CD8 clonotypes were shared across a few donors. Incomplete sequencing was indicated by rarefaction of sorted-subset datasets, despite the large sequencing depth.

Healthy HIV-negative adults with no recently reported acute infections or vaccinations were included as donors. Only Caucasian adults living in Nashville, Tennessee, USA were represented among the donors. Magnetic negative selection was used to enrich CD4+ T cells, after which naive cells were positively selected on CD45RA and the negative fraction became the memory subset. Blood was collected by leukapheresis, and PBMCs were isolated by Ficoll-Histopaque density gradient centrifugation and then cryopreserved in liquid nitrogen vapor phase. Purity and quantity of every magnetically sorted T cell population were checked by analytical flow cytometry. Genomic DNA was isolated from each sorted fraction and quantified by UV absorbance on a Nanodrop 2000c. Deletion took 0 bases off V and 7 bases off J, with a span of 13 bases between the germline ends. The germline V gene gives CDR1 as SGHRS and CDR2 as YFSETQ. Reading from cysteine to phenylalanine, the CDR3 counts 15 amino acids. Of the read, only the CDR3 DNA is kept; its 45 bases are in frame from base 1.

TCR CDR3 regions were amplified from genomic DNA by multiplex PCR using the deep immunoSEQ assay. For each cell subset, the extracted genomic DNA was distributed evenly across all wells of several immunoSEQ 96-well plates, and each plate served as one replicate. Each replicate PCR for sorted subsets received around 0.2 ug genomic DNA, equal to roughly 33,000 T cell genomes. The purified libraries were quantified using a Qubit 3.0 fluorometer, sized with a Bioanalyzer 2100, and then quantified again using the KAPA Library Quantification kit. Each immunoSEQ 96-well plate was sequenced on its own single-read 150-cycle Illumina NextSeq 550 flow cell. The authors processed their data as follows. Because the immunoSEQ output included only junctional sequences and no quality scores, the filtering could not be the same as the filtering used for full-length reads. To assign V/J genes and CDR3, sequences were annotated against IMGT germline references using PyIR, a Python wrapper for IgBLAST v1.9. Reads with weak V/J assignments (E-value above 1e-6), missing CDR3, stop codons, out-of-frame junctions, or ambiguous translated residues were removed. V3J clonotypes were defined by identical inferred V gene, J gene, and CDR3 amino acid sequence. The percentage overlap between two repertoires was calculated by dividing the number of shared unique clonotypes by the size of the smaller repertoire. Richness of each repertoire was evaluated using RTK rarefaction, the Chao1 estimator, and Recon v2.1 estimates of unobserved clonotypes. For all TCRbeta clonotypes obtained by the gDNA method from several donors, generation probabilities were computed with OLGA. What TCRdb holds here is the immuneACCESS table cut down to in-frame rearrangements. Part of the clones is not present; checked against another copy, under half of the missing clones reflect an unresolved V gene, and the others are unexplained. V, J and clone size derive from that table, while D and trimming were established from the DNA sequence. This sample has 1,400,000 or so clones in its table, and about 98.5% of those were observed once. In total, the top ten clones hold 0.36% of the sample.

Regarding this clone: This clone's antigen is unknown. No much larger clone exists at a distance of one base, and base qualities are not known.

The sequenced sample was naive CD4+ T cells sorted from blood. Per the publication, the cell subset or site label means: CD45RA+ positively selected. This TCR was recovered from a man aged 30 to 45 in good health. In this chain, TRBV5-1 is recombined with TRBJ1-4, with a tentative D gene TRBD1 over 5 matching bases. The CDR3 in this case is CASSLDATDGEKLFF. The base sequence is TGCGCCAGCAGCTTGGATGCGACAGACGGTGAAAAACTGTTTTTT. Reference TRBV5-1 and TRBJ1-4 genes cover what lies past the CDR3, so the full variable domain is KAGVTQTPRYLIKTRGQQVTLSCSPISGHRSVSWYQQTPGQGLQFLFEYFSETQRNKGNFPGRFSGRQFSNSRSEMNVSTLELGDSALYLCASSLDATDGEKLFFGSGTQLSVL.